These T cell receptor beta chains were read from a single sample in a study of CXCR3-negative and CXCR3-positive naive CD8 T cells. TCRdb reworked the 5' RACE reads into one entry per CDR3 protein, no DNA. The sample is made up of some 120,000 distinct CDR3 sequences, and the top ten hold approximately 0.38% of it. Sequencing was performed on naive CXCR3+ CD8+ T cells from blood. The receptors were gathered from a human donor in good health. Some clones in this sample may be carry-over from other donors' samples. The CDR3 runs from the conserved cysteine through the conserved F or W. Fields, in order: J gene, V gene, CDR3 protein.

TRBJ1-4,TRBV14,CASSHRLDGKLFF
TRBJ2-7,TRBV5-1,CASSHSTGTGSYEQYF
TRBJ2-7,TRBV11-1,CASSSFPGAFYEQYF
TRBJ1-1,TRBV21-1,CASSNTNSVEAFF
TRBJ2-1,TRBV11-2,CASSFGTGMDYQFF
TRBJ1-2,TRBV7-8,CASSLVRTGEITF
TRBJ2-5,TRBV12-3/TRBV12-4,CASSLSEYQETQYF
TRBJ1-5,TRBV12-3/TRBV12-4,CASSLWGDQPQHF
TRBJ2-2,TRBV27,CASSLSGYTGELFF
TRBJ2-1,TRBV20-1,CSAWGLGGGNEQFF
TRBJ2-3,TRBV9,CASSVGGGWGTDTQYF
TRBJ1-2,TRBV9,CASSVTGTGDYGYTF
TRBJ2-7,TRBV12-3/TRBV12-4,CASSFGRTFYEQYF
TRBJ2-1,TRBV6-1,CASRPPGTYAYNEQFF
TRBJ2-7,TRBV7-8,CASSSTGDPYEQYF
TRBJ2-7,TRBV20-1,CSARDLALTYEQYF
TRBJ2-3,TRBV29-1,CSVLGPIVRAGTDTQYF
TRBJ2-3,TRBV5-1,CASSLWDRPSTDTQYF
TRBJ2-1,TRBV3-1,CASSQLESYNEQFF
TRBJ1-1,TRBV2,CASSEVGRGNTEAFF
TRBJ1-4,TRBV7-6,CASSLTARGYNEKLFF
TRBJ2-2,TRBV25-1,CASSVSGTANTGELFF
TRBJ2-5,TRBV14,CASSQDGLRQETQYF
TRBJ2-1,TRBV12-3/TRBV12-4,CASSLLGPTGEQFF
TRBJ2-2,TRBV4-1,CASSEDPLAETYTGELFF
TRBJ2-1,TRBV14,CASSHLLDSYNEQFF
TRBJ2-7,TRBV13,CASSLSGTGSYEQYF
TRBJ2-7,TRBV20-1,CSARDLPGQAGPSYEQYF
TRBJ2-5,TRBV7-6,CASSYPVTSETQYF
TRBJ2-1,TRBV19,CASSMVGYAYNEQFF
TRBJ2-5,TRBV4-3,CASSQDRGYQETQYF
TRBJ1-2,TRBV10-3,CAIRGSSGNGYTF
TRBJ2-5,TRBV7-9,CASSTGTSGSETQYF
TRBJ2-7,TRBV29-1,CSVVENADYEQYF
TRBJ2-7,TRBV7-6,CASSEEPRGEQYF
TRBJ2-3,TRBV5-4,CASSSGPNPFTDTQYF
TRBJ2-7,TRBV19,CASSVTGSLHEQYF
TRBJ2-1,TRBV9,CASSVDRGAYNEQFF
TRBJ1-4,TRBV7-9,CASSSATGGYEKLFF
TRBJ2-1,TRBV27,CASSFPSGDPDRYEQFF
TRBJ2-2,TRBV29-1,CSVELGQANTGELFF
TRBJ1-1,TRBV7-6,CASSLGGQGATEAFF
TRBJ2-5,TRBV7-6,CASSLAGRVGQETQYF
TRBJ2-2,TRBV19,CASSWYLGDTGELFF
TRBJ2-7,TRBV21-1,CASSKSRCHVSGNEQYF
TRBJ2-3,TRBV4-2,CASSQETSGSPDTQYF
TRBJ1-1,TRBV28,CASSFLALNSLDGAFF
TRBJ2-7,TRBV30,CAWSRLAGTFYEQYF
TRBJ2-7,TRBV4-3,CASSQGSSEQYF
TRBJ2-7,TRBV7-9,CASSFPKGQGAYEQYF
TRBJ2-1,TRBV20-1,CSAKDGVDSSYNEQFF
TRBJ2-5,TRBV28,CASSSTGLAEETQYF
TRBJ2-7,TRBV28,CASNPRPGQGAYEQYF
TRBJ1-5,TRBV21-1,CASTRDRNQPQHF
TRBJ2-7,TRBV20-1,CSARDDQGVYEQYF
TRBJ2-1,TRBV29-1,CSVAFGTGSNEQFF
TRBJ2-5,TRBV25-1,CASSEDGNSVRETQYF